The present T cell receptor (beta chain) was sequenced within a study of monozygotic twins with cystic fibrosis. The data were produced by immunoSEQ multiplex PCR, yet TCRdb's version contains in-frame clones alone and is incomplete. The table records about 20,000 clones, 91% of them present only once. Study-wide results and caveats: Monozygotic CF twins shared more identical nucleotide clonotypes than unrelated patients. The repertoire was suggested to be naive-dominated, clonality median around 0.0089. J usage was most co-twin-similar in 8 of 16 pairs, V in 13. Age, concordance and disease severity did not associate with shared CDR3 numbers.

Germline V gene sequence: CDR1 MNHEY, CDR2 SMNVEV (reference sequence). CDR3 length: 14 amino acids. The V gene lost 5 bases and the J gene lost 0 bases, with 8 bases spanning the gap. A word on this clone: Its antigen is unknown.

The sequence was collected from a girl aged 2 to 10 with cystic fibrosis. Material: blood. The J gene is TRBJ1-5, the V gene TRBV27, with D unresolved. CDR3 region: CASSQTDSNQPQHF. The CDR3 DNA reads TGTGCCAGCAGTCAGACGGATAGCAATCAGCCCCAGCATTTT.